The rows below give T cell receptor beta chains drawn from one sample of a study of T cells in Graves' hyperthyroidism and ophthalmopathy. TCRdb fed the multiplex PCR reads into MiXCR, producing one record per CDR3 protein. The sample lists 250,000 or so distinct CDR3 sequences, roughly 15% occurring once. The sample comprised blood. The receptors come from a woman aged 50 to 65 with Graves' hyperthyroidism that later progressed to Graves' ophthalmopathy. Both conserved end residues are part of each CDR3. The D gene is left open where the match is weak. The size entry is marked missing in some rows and otherwise reads once, few, many or a size class.

D	V	J	size	CDR3	DNA
NA	TRBV5-1	TRBJ2-1	many	CASSPRYGLGPDNEQFF	TGCGCCAGCAGCCCGCGGTACGGGCTGGGGCCCGACAATGAGCAGTTCTTC
TRBD1	TRBV6-1	TRBJ1-4	few	CASSVRGGSVTNEKLFF	TGTGCCAGCAGCGTCAGGGGGGGATCGGTAACTAATGAAAAACTGTTTTTT
NA	TRBV2	TRBJ1-3	many	CASILQSGNTIYF	TGTGCCAGCATTTTACAGTCTGGAAACACCATATATTTT
NA	TRBV7-9	TRBJ1-2	many	CASSLQDSNYGYTF	TGTGCCAGCAGCTTGCAGGACTCTAACTATGGCTACACCTTC
NA	TRBV18	TRBJ1-1	many	CASSPLNPGLNTEAFF	TGTGCCAGCTCACCACTCAACCCCGGCTTGAACACTGAAGCTTTCTTT
TRBD2	TRBV20-1	TRBJ2-1	NA	CSATPSSGANGEQFF	TGCAGTGCGACCCCTTCTAGCGGAGCAAACGGTGAGCAGTTCTTC
TRBD2	TRBV7-3	TRBJ2-7	many	CASSSGLAGIREQYF	TGTGCCAGCAGCTCCGGACTAGCGGGAATAAGGGAGCAGTACTTC
TRBD2	TRBV9	TRBJ2-1	NA	CASSVLGTSSYNEQLF	TGTGCCAGCAGCGTACTCGGGACTAGCTCCTACAATGAGCAGCTCTTC
NA	TRBV5-5	TRBJ1-1	many	CASSPMLTSSEAFF	TGTGCCAGCAGCCCAATGCTCACGTCTTCTGAAGCTTTCTTT
NA	TRBV11-3	TRBJ2-5	many	CASSMRNRETQYF	TGTGCCAGCAGCATGAGGAATCGAGAGACCCAGTACTTC
NA	TRBV6-6	TRBJ2-6	many	CASSYDGVPSGANVLTF	TGTGCCAGCAGTTACGACGGCGTACCCTCTGGGGCCAACGTCCTGACTTTC
NA	TRBV29-1	TRBJ2-3	few	CSVEWDSADTQYF	TGCAGCGTTGAGTGGGATTCGGCAGATACGCAGTATTTT
NA	TRBV12-3/TRBV12-4	TRBJ2-7	many	CASRLGRYSYEQYF	TGTGCCAGCAGGCTAGGCCGATACTCCTACGAGCAGTACTTC
NA	TRBV3-1	TRBJ1-1	many	CASSPTGWTEAFF	TGTGCCAGCAGTCCCACAGGGTGGACTGAAGCTTTCTTT
NA	TRBV20-1	TRBJ1-5	many	CSARVTFRDSNQPQHF	TGCAGTGCTAGAGTCACCTTCCGGGATAGCAATCAGCCCCAGCATTTT
NA	TRBV7-2	TRBJ2-1	many	CASSVGLRRGNEQFF	TGTGCCAGCAGCGTGGGCCTGAGGAGGGGGAATGAGCAGTTCTTC
NA	TRBV20-1	TRBJ2-1	NA	CSASRWGRVENEQFF	TGCAGTGCTAGTAGGTGGGGCAGGGTGGAGAATGAGCAGTTCTTC
TRBD2	TRBV5-1	TRBJ2-7	many	CASSLGGLAGSSYEQYF	TGCGCCAGCAGCTTGGGAGGGCTAGCGGGAAGCTCCTACGAGCAGTACTTC
NA	TRBV9	TRBJ2-3	few	CASSVGGARTDTQYF	TGTGCCAGCAGCGTAGGGGGGGCGAGAACAGATACGCAGTATTTT
TRBD1	TRBV2	TRBJ1-2	NA	CASSWGQGTYGYTF	TGTGCCAGCAGTTGGGGACAGGGTACCTATGGCTACACCTTC
TRBD1	TRBV4-1	TRBJ1-3	NA	CASSKADRDPGNTIYF	TGCGCCAGCAGCAAAGCCGACAGGGACCCTGGAAACACCATATATTTT
NA	TRBV6-5	TRBJ2-7	many	CASNEWGVEQYF	TGTGCCAGCAACGAATGGGGGGTCGAGCAGTACTTC
NA	TRBV18	TRBJ1-5	many	CASSPNTGTHGAQHF	TGTGCCAGCTCACCAAACACAGGGACGCATGGGGCCCAGCATTTT
NA	TRBV11-2	TRBJ2-7	many	CASSLETVSSYEQYF	TGTGCCAGCAGCCTCGAGACAGTGAGCTCCTACGAGCAGTACTTC
NA	TRBV5-1	TRBJ1-3	few	CASSLGGPSSGNTIYF	TGCGCCAGCAGCTTGGGAGGGCCTTCCTCTGGAAACACCATATATTTT
TRBD2	TRBV3-1	TRBJ2-7	many	CASSQRAGGYEQYF	TGTGCCAGCAGCCAAAGAGCGGGAGGCTACGAGCAGTACTTC
NA	TRBV2	TRBJ2-7	many	CASRAGLYHEQYF	TGTGCCAGCAGAGCGGGCCTTTACCACGAGCAGTACTTC
TRBD2	TRBV5-1	TRBJ2-7	NA	CASSPLRAGGWGEQYF	TGCGCCAGCAGCCCTCTACGGGCGGGAGGCTGGGGCGAGCAGTACTTC
NA	TRBV5-6	TRBJ2-2	NA	CASRLRFGSYGDTGELFF	TGTGCCAGCAGGTTGAGATTCGGGTCTTATGGGGACACCGGGGAGCTGTTTTTT
NA	TRBV12-3/TRBV12-4	TRBJ2-5	few	CASRQSTQETQYF	TGTGCCAGCAGACAATCGACACAAGAGACCCAGTACTTC
TRBD1	TRBV12-3/TRBV12-4	TRBJ2-2	many	CASSRSRGTGELFF	TGTGCCAGCAGCAGATCCAGGGGGACCGGGGAGCTGTTTTTT
TRBD2	TRBV6-1	TRBJ2-1	many	CASSSGLAGEVYNEQFF	TGTGCCAGCAGTTCGGGACTAGCGGGAGAGGTTTACAATGAGCAGTTCTTC
NA	TRBV6-1	TRBJ2-1	NA	CASSSLSRQSSYNEQFF	TGTGCCAGCAGCTCCCTCTCGCGCCAAAGCTCCTACAATGAGCAGTTCTTC
NA	TRBV20-1	TRBJ1-5	many	CSARRYSNQPQHF	TGCAGTGCTAGACGGTATAGCAATCAGCCCCAGCATTTT
NA	TRBV20-1	TRBJ2-4	many	CSAEGVAEVAKNIQYF	TGCAGTGCGGAGGGGGTAGCGGAGGTAGCCAAAAACATTCAGTACTTC
TRBD1	TRBV6-1	TRBJ1-5	many	CASRPLDRGNQPQHF	TGTGCCAGCAGACCCTTGGACAGGGGGAATCAGCCCCAGCATTTT
TRBD2	TRBV28	TRBJ2-4	few	CASSLLAGAKNIQYF	TGTGCCAGCAGTTTACTAGCGGGAGCCAAAAACATTCAGTACTTC
NA	TRBV24-1	TRBJ1-1	many	CATSDLFGTEAFF	TGTGCCACCAGTGATTTGTTTGGTACTGAAGCTTTCTTT
TRBD2	TRBV12-3/TRBV12-4	TRBJ2-7	many	CASSIRVWGTSLSYEQYF	TGTGCCAGCAGTATCCGGGTTTGGGGGACTAGTCTCTCCTACGAGCAGTACTTC
NA	TRBV7-6	TRBJ1-3	few	CASSSGPGNTIYF	TGTGCCAGCAGCTCCGGACCTGGAAACACCATATATTTT
TRBD2	TRBV27	TRBJ2-1	few	CASSPVTSGSGDEQFF	TGTGCCAGCAGTCCAGTGACTAGCGGGAGTGGCGATGAGCAGTTCTTC
NA	TRBV19	TRBJ1-1	NA	CASANTEAFF	TGTGCCAGTGCAAACACTGAAGCTTTCTTT
NA	TRBV19	TRBJ1-2	many	CASSRTVKDGYTF	TGTGCCAGTAGTCGGACAGTTAAAGACGGCTACACCTTC
TRBD2	TRBV20-1	TRBJ2-7	many	CSAMVAGAGEQYF	TGCAGTGCTATGGTAGCGGGAGCGGGTGAGCAGTACTTC
NA	TRBV15	TRBJ1-1	few	CATSRGQGNTEAFF	TGTGCCACCAGCAGAGGTCAAGGTAACACTGAAGCTTTCTTT
NA	TRBV30	TRBJ1-4	NA	CAWSIPGLDEKLFF	TGTGCCTGGAGCATCCCCGGACTGGATGAAAAACTGTTTTTT
NA	TRBV7-9	TRBJ2-5	many	CASSPTKGRETQYF	TGTGCCAGCAGCCCCACGAAAGGACGGGAGACCCAGTACTTC
NA	TRBV6-1	TRBJ1-5	few	CASIRGLPNYSNQPQHF	TGTGCCAGCATCCGGGGCCTCCCAAACTATAGCAATCAGCCCCAGCATTTT
NA	TRBV28	TRBJ2-7	many	CASSSNIYQPDKDYEQYF	TGTGCCAGCAGTTCGAACATATACCAACCAGACAAGGACTACGAGCAGTACTTC
NA	TRBV14	TRBJ1-2	many	CASSQDDRMFLGQGPIHYGYTF	TGTGCCAGCAGCCAAGACGATCGAATGTTTCTCGGGCAGGGGCCCATTCACTATGGCTACACCTTC
NA	TRBV10-3	TRBJ2-1	NA	CATGINNEQFF	TGTGCCACCGGGATAAACAATGAGCAGTTCTTC
NA	TRBV10-3	TRBJ1-2	NA	CAISDKGQLFYGYTF	TGTGCCATCAGTGATAAGGGACAACTATTCTATGGCTACACCTTC